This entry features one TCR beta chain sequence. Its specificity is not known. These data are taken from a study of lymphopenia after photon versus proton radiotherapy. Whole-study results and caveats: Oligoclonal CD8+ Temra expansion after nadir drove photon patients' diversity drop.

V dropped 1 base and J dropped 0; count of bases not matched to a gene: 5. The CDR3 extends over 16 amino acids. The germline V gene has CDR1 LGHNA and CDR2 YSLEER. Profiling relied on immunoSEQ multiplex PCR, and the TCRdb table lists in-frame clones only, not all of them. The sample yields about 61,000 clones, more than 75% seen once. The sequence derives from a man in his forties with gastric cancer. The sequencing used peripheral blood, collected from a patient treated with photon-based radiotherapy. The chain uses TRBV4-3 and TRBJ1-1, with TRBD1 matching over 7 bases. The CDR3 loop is CASSQAPTGMNTEAFF. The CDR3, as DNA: TGCGCCAGCAGCCAAGCCCCGACAGGGATGAACACTGAAGCTTTCTTT.